This T cell receptor beta chain appears in the sequencing data of a study of early T cells in non-severe SARS-CoV-2 infection. From the 5' RACE reads, TCRdb called clonotypes with MiXCR, one entry per CDR3 protein. The data contain just under 30,000 distinct CDR3 sequences, 4% to 5.5% of them singletons. Findings of the study overall: VDJdb matching skewed toward anti-spike CD8 responses, missing private and CD4 specificities.

Germline CDR1 KGHSH, CDR2 LQKENI. This CDR3 has 16 residues. J gave up 8 bases and V 6 bases, and 12 bases lay outside the gene matches. Comment on this clonotype: The target antigen is unknown.

Material for sequencing was whole blood. The chain recombines TRBV18 with TRBJ1-4; 10 bases match TRBD1. The receptor comes from an adult who was a healthcare worker with PCR-confirmed SARS-CoV-2 infection or an uninfected control (not recorded which). The CDR3 sequence is CASSGALTGGVEKLFF. In nucleotides, the CDR3 is TGTGCCAGCTCGGGAGCCCTGACAGGGGGCGTGGAAAAACTGTTTTTT.